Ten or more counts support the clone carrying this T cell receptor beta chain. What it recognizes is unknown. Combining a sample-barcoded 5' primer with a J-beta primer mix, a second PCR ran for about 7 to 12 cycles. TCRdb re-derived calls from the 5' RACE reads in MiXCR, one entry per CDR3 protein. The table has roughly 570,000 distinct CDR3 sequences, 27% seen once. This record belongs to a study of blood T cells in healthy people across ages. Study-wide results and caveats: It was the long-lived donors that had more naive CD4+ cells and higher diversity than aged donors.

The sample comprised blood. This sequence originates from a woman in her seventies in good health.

The CDR3 coding sequence is TGTGCCAGCAGTAGGGGGGGGGCCCAAGAGACCCAGTACTTC. Amino acids: CASSRGGAQETQYF. The rearrangement joins TRBV25-1 to TRBJ2-5, with a possible D match to TRBD2 (7 bases). The V gene's germline CDR1 is MGHDK and CDR2 SYGVNS. This CDR3 comprises 14 residues. V gave up 5 bases and J gave up 1 base, with 11 bases separating them.